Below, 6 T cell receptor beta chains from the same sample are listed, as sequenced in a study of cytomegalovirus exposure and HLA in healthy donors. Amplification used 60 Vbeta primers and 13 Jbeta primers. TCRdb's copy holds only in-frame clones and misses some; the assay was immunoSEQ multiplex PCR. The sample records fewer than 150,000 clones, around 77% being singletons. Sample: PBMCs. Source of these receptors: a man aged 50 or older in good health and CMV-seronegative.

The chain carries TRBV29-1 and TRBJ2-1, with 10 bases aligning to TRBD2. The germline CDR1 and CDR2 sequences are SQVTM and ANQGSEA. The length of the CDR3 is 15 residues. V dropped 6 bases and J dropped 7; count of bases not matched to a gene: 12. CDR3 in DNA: TGCAGCGTGCTAGCGGGAGCTTCTTCGGGGAATGAGCAGTTCTTC. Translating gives CSVLAGASSGNEQFF.

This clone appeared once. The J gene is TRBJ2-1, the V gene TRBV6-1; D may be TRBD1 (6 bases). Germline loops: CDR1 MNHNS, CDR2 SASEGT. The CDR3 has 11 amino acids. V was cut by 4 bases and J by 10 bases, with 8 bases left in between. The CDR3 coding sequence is TGTGCCAGCAGTGGGACAGACGAGCAGTTCTTC. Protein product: CASSGTDEQFF.

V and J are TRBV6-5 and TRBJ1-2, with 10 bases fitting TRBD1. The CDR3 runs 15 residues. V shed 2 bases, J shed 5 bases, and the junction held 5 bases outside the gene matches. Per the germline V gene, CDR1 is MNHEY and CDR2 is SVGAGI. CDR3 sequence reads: CASSYQGQGHYGYTF. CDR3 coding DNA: TGTGCCAGCAGTTACCAGGGACAGGGGCATTATGGCTACACCTTC.

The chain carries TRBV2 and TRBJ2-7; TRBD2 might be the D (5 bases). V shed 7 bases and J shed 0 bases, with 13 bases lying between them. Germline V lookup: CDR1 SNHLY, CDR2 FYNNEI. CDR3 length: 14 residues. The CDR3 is CASTPRGISYEQYF. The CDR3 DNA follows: TGTGCCAGCACCCCCCGGGGAATCTCCTACGAGCAGTACTTC. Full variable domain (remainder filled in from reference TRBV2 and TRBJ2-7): EPEVTQTPSHQVTQMGQEVILRCVPISNHLYFYWYRQILGQKVEFLVSFYNNEISEKSEIFDDQFSVERPDGSNFTLKIRSTKLEDSAMYFCASTPRGISYEQYFGPGTRLTVT.

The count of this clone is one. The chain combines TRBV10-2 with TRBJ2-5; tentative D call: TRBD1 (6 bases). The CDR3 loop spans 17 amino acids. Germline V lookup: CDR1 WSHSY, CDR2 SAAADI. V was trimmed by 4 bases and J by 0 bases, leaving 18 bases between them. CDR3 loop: CASSVGRERGYQETQYF. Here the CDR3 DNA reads TGCGCCAGCAGTGTCGGCAGGGAAAGGGGGTACCAAGAGACCCAGTACTTC.

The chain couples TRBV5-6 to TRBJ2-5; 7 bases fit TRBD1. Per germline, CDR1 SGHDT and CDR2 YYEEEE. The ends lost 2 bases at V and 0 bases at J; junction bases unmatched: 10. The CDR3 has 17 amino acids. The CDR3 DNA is TGTGCCAGCAGCTTCCGTTTCGGGACAGTAGACCAAGAGACCCAGTACTTC. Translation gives CASSFRFGTVDQETQYF. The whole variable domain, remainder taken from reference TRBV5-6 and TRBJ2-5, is DAGVTQSPTHLIKTRGQQVTLRCSPKSGHDTVSWYQQALGQGPQFIFQYYEEEERQRGNFPDRFSGHQFPNYSSELNVNALLLGDSALYLCASSFRFGTVDQETQYFGPGTRLLVL.